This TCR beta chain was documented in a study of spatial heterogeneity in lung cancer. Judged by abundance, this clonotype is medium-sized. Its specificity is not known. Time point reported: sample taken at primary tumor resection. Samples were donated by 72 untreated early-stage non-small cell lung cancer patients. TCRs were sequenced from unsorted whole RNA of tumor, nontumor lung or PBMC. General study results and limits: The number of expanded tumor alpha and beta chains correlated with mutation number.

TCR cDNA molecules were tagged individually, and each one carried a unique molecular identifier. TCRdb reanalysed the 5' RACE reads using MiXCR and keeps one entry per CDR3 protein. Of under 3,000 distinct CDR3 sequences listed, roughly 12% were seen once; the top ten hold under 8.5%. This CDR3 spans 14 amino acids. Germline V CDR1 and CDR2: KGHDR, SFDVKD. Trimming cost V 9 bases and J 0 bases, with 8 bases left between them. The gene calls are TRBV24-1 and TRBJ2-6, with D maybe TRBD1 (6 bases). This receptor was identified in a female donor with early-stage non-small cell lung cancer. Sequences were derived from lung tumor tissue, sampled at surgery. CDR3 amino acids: CATEQGSGANVLTF. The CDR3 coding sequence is TGTGCCACCGAACAGGGCTCTGGGGCCAACGTCCTGACTTTC.